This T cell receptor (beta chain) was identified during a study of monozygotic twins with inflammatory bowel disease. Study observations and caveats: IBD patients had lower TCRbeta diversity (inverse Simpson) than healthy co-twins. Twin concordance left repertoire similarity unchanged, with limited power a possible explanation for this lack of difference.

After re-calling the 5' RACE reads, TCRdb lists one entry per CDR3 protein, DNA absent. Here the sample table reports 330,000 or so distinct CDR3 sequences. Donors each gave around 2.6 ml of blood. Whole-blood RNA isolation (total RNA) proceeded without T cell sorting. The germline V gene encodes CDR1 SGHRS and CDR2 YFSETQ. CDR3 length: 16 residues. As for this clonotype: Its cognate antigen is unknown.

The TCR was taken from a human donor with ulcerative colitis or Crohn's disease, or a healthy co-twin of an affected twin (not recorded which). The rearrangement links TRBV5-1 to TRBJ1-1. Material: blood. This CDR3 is CASSWGPIGLDTEAFF.